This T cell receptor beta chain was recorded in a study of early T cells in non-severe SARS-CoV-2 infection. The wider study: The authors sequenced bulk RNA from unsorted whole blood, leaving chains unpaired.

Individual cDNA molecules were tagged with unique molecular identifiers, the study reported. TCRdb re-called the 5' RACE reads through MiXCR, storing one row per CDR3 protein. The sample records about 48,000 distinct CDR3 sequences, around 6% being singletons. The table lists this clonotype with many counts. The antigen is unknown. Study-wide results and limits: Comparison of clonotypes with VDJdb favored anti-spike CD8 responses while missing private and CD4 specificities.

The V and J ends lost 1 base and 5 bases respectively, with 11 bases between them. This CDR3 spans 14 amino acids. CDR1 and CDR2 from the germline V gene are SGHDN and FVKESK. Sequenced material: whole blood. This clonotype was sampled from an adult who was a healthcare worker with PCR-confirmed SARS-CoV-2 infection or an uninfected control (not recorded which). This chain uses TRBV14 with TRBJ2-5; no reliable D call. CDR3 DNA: TGTGCCAGCAGCCAAGGTGCGAGATCTGAGACCCAGTACTTC. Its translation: CASSQGARSETQYF.